Presented here are 8 T cell receptor beta chains from one specimen sequenced in a study of blood T cell repertoires in COVID-19. Clones were sequenced by immunoSEQ multiplex PCR, and TCRdb holds only the in-frame ones, with some missing. This table has about 52,000 clones, about four fifths appearing once. Sequencing used peripheral blood. The receptors were gathered from a woman older than 75 with COVID-19, enrolled during active disease.

In this sample, this clone turned up a few times. The rearrangement uses TRBV10-3 and TRBJ1-5, with 9 nucleotides matching TRBD1. Germline CDR1 ENHRY, CDR2 SYGVKD. The CDR3 totals 16 residues. V was pared by 2 bases and J by 10 bases, with 12 bases of the junction left unmatched. CDR3 DNA sequence: TGTGCCATCAGTGAGACGGACGGGACAGGGATGTTCCCCCAGCATTTT. This translates into CAISETDGTGMFPQHF.

This sequence joins TRBV6-5 and TRBJ2-2; D might be TRBD2 (6 bases). The CDR3 extends over 15 amino acids. Per germline, CDR1 MNHEY and CDR2 SVGAGI. Between the trimmed V and J ends, which lost 8 bases and 1 base, there was a span of 14 bases. The CDR3 coding sequence is TGTGCCAGCGGAGGGTTAGCAGGGAACACCGGGGAGCTGTTTTTT. As protein: CASGGLAGNTGELFF.

CDR3 region: CASSLKPTGRGSPLHF. The CDR3 DNA is TGTGCCAGCAGTTTAAAACCGACAGGACGGGGTTCACCCCTCCACTTT. This chain connects TRBV27 to TRBJ1-6, with TRBD1 as a possible D gene (6 bases). The CDR3 has 16 residues. Germline-derived CDR1 and CDR2 are MNHEY and SMNVEV (reference sequence). V shed 2 bases and J shed 9 bases, with 17 bases lying between them.

The chain links TRBV19 to TRBJ2-2; TRBD2 might be the D (5 bases). Germline V gene lookup returns CDR1 LNHDA and CDR2 SQIVND (reference sequence). The CDR3 consists of 14 residues. The V and J ends lost 6 bases and 4 bases respectively, with 12 bases between them. The CDR3, as DNA: TGTGCCAGTAGAAGGCTTGAGGGCACCGGGGAGCTGTTTTTT. Protein sequence: CASRRLEGTGELFF. Supplemented by reference TRBV19 and TRBJ2-2, the full variable domain reads DGGITQSPKYLFRKEGQNVTLSCEQNLNHDAMYWYRQDPGQGLRLIYYSQIVNDFQKGDIAEGYSVSREKKESFPLTVTSAQKNPTAFYLCASRRLEGTGELFFGEGSRLTVL.

The chain carries TRBV2 and TRBJ2-7; D possibly corresponds to TRBD1 (6 bases). Germline lookup yields CDR1 SNHLY and CDR2 FYNNEI. This CDR3 contains 13 residues. Trimming left V 3 bases short and J 9 bases short, with 15 bases between. The chain's CDR3 is CASSDLGEGVQYF. CDR3 coding DNA: TGTGCCAGCAGTGACCTTGGCGAGGGGGTGCAGTACTTC. Complete variable domain (other parts from reference TRBV2 and TRBJ2-7): EPEVTQTPSHQVTQMGQEVILRCVPISNHLYFYWYRQILGQKVEFLVSFYNNEISEKSEIFDDQFSVERPDGSNFTLKIRSTKLEDSAMYFCASSDLGEGVQYFGPGTRLTVT.

The gene calls are TRBV10-3 and TRBJ2-3; TRBD1 matches at 7 bases. With 3 bases clipped from V and 0 bases from J, the junction kept 6 bases outside the gene matches. The CDR3 is made up of 16 amino acids. In germline, CDR1 is ENHRY, CDR2 SYGVKD. The CDR3 loop reads CAISDGYRGSTDTQYF. DNA of the CDR3: TGTGCCATCAGTGATGGGTACAGGGGAAGCACAGATACGCAGTATTTT.

The chain combines TRBV14 with TRBJ2-1, with 14 bases fitting TRBD2. Trimming removed 5 bases from V and 6 bases from J; junction bases left unmatched: 6. Germline assignment: CDR1 SGHDN and CDR2 FVKESK. The CDR3 extends over 16 amino acids. In DNA, the CDR3 is TGTGCCAGCAGCTGGGGGACTAGCGGGAGATCCAATGAGCAGTTCTTC. Its translation is CASSWGTSGRSNEQFF.

The chain links TRBV19 to TRBJ2-1; TRBD2 matches at 14 bases. The junction had 3 bases not matched to a gene; V was cut back by 8 bases and J by 9 bases. Per germline, CDR1 LNHDA and CDR2 SQIVND (reference sequence). The length of the CDR3 is 13 residues. CDR3 nucleotides: TGTGCCAGTTCGGGACTAGCGGGAGTTGAGCAGTTCTTC. Amino acids: CASSGLAGVEQFF. Together with reference TRBV19 and TRBJ2-1, the CDR3 gives the full variable domain: DGGITQSPKYLFRKEGQNVTLSCEQNLNHDAMYWYRQDPGQGLRLIYYSQIVNDFQKGDIAEGYSVSREKKESFPLTVTSAQKNPTAFYLCASSGLAGVEQFFGPGTRLTVL.